The sequence of this TCR beta chain was determined in a study of pediatric ulcerative colitis. Study-wide findings and caveats: No controls had the two rectal clonotypes shared by ulcerative colitis patients. Compared with controls, ulcerative colitis showed greater blood-rectum clone sharing.

On this clone itself: The antigen remains unidentified.

Rectal tissue came from one to two pinch biopsies taken at colonoscopy. The germline CDR1 and CDR2 sequences are SGHRS and YFSETQ. The CDR3 is made up of 15 amino acids. After removal of 3 bases from V and 0 bases from J, the junction contained 2 bases not matched to a gene. Generated by immunoSEQ multiplex PCR, the TCRdb table keeps only in-frame clones and is missing some. The sample consists of 15,000 to 20,000 clones, about 74% of them appearing once. Material for sequencing was gut tissue. The rearrangement joins TRBV5-1 to TRBJ2-3; 9 nucleotides match TRBD1. This sequence was found in a girl aged 10 to 17 with moderate ulcerative colitis. This CDR3 is CASSWTGVSTDTQYF. The CDR3 DNA is TGCGCCAGCAGCTGGACAGGGGTTAGCACAGATACGCAGTATTTT. Using reference TRBV5-1 and TRBJ2-3 for the parts outside the CDR3, the full variable domain is KAGVTQTPRYLIKTRGQQVTLSCSPISGHRSVSWYQQTPGQGLQFLFEYFSETQRNKGNFPGRFSGRQFSNSRSEMNVSTLELGDSALYLCASSWTGVSTDTQYFGPGTRLTVL.